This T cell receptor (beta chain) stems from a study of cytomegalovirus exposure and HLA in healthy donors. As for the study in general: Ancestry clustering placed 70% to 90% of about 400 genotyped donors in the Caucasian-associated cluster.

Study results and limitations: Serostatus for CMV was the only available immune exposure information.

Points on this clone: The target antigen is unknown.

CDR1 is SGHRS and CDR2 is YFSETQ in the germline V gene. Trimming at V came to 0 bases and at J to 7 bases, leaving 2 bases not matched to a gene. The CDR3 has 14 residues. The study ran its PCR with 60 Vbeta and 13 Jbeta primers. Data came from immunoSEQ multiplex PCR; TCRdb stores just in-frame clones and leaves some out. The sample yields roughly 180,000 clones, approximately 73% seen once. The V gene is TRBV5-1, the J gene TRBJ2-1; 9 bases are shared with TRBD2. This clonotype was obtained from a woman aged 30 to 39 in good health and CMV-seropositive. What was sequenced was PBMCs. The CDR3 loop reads CASSLGLAVNEQFF. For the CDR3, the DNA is TGCGCCAGCAGCTTGGGACTAGCGGTTAATGAGCAGTTCTTC.